The clone carrying this TCR beta chain turned up a few times. The antigen is not known. This sample was included in a study of beta chain features in type 1 diabetes. Study overall: Analysis included 107,917,701 sorted cells drawn from all samples.

As every portion of the isolated RNA was reverse transcribed, the sequencing read expressed TCRB transcripts. Sequencing was performed with immunoSEQ multiplex PCR; in TCRdb, only in-frame clones are kept and a portion is missing. The table shows some 250,000 clones, with 25% to 30% occurring only once. Overall study results and limits: Insertion counts at VDJ junctions were lower in type 1 diabetes patients, who also showed more deletions there.

The germline V gene encodes CDR1 SQVTM and CDR2 ANQGSEA. The length of the CDR3 is 14 residues. V lost 4 bases, J lost 3 bases, and 6 bases stayed unmatched. The clonotype was recovered from a young man in good health. Sequencing was carried out using central memory CD4+ T cells from blood. The rearrangement joins TRBV29-1 to TRBJ2-1; TRBD1 aligns across 7 bases. The chain's CDR3 is CSVVLAGGYNEQFF. CDR3 in DNA: TGCAGCGTTGTCTTGGCAGGGGGCTACAATGAGCAGTTCTTC.